This T cell receptor beta chain was sequenced for a study of T cell responses to AZD1222 COVID-19 vaccine. With respect to this clone: The target antigen is unknown.

V was cut by 5 bases and J by 3 bases, with 14 bases left in between. The CDR3 loop spans 15 amino acids. Germline CDR1 reads MNHEY; CDR2 reads SVGAGI. Assay: immunoSEQ multiplex PCR; the TCRdb copy retains only in-frame clones and omits some. The sample gives 150,000 to 200,000 clones, around 94% of which show up once; about 0.6% is in the top ten. Notes on the study in general: The donor group comprised mostly white British people and more females; the analysis possibly underestimated clonal diversity. Repertoire samples came only from after the peak T cell response. As reported, nearly half of all spike-specific TCRs target variant regions that are unmutated.

This clonotype was obtained from an adult in good health. The chain uses TRBV6-5 and TRBJ1-5, with TRBD1 as a possible D gene (5 bases). Sequenced here: peripheral blood, sampled on day 0 of AZD1222 vaccination. CDR3 amino acids: CASSTQRQINQPQHF. The CDR3 DNA follows: TGTGCCAGCAGTACCCAACGACAGATCAATCAGCCCCAGCATTTT.